The T cell receptor beta chain under discussion was sequenced for a study of neurological immune-mediated disorders. Time point meaning: longitudinal time-point 3. The unsorted libraries originated from 2 million PBMCs that had been stored at -80 C. 5'RACE generated cDNA with 10-nucleotide random UMIs. MiXCR, applied by TCRdb to the 5' RACE reads, yields one record per CDR3 protein. The table lists over 90,000 distinct CDR3 sequences, 9.5% to 14% of them singletons, with under 4% in the top ten. This clonotype appeared many times. V lost 2 bases, J lost 1 base, and 14 bases lay in between. CDR1 and CDR2 from the germline V gene are DFQATT and SNEGSKA (reference sequence). The CDR3 length is 16 residues.

Material: PBMCs. The origin of this receptor is a female donor with HTLV-1-associated myelopathy (HAM/TSP). The chain recombines TRBV20-1 with TRBJ1-4; tentative D call: TRBD1 (5 bases). CDR3 sequence reads: CSARQNQGRTNEKLFF. In DNA form, the CDR3 reads TGCAGTGCTAGACAAAATCAGGGAAGAACTAATGAAAAACTGTTTTTT.